Shown below are 32 T cell receptor beta chains from a single sample sequenced in a study of T cell responses to AZD1222 COVID-19 vaccine. Using immunoSEQ multiplex PCR, the repertoire was profiled, and TCRdb retains in-frame clones only, with some absent. Of tens of thousands of clones detected, around nine tenths appear once; the ten largest clones hold approximately 10%. This specimen consisted of peripheral blood, obtained 28 days after the second AZD1222 dose. The receptor source for this set is an adult who received the AZD1222 COVID-19 vaccine.

The chain carries TRBV5-5 and TRBJ1-1; D gene uncertain. The germline V gene has CDR1 SGHKS and CDR2 YYEKEE (reference sequence). Trimming shortened V by 4 bases and J by 3 bases, and 10 bases separated the two germline ends. The CDR3 contains 13 residues. CDR3 DNA sequence: TGTGCCAGCAGCACCGTATGGGACACTGAAGCTTTCTTT. It codes for CASSTVWDTEAFF. Variable domain in full (rest from reference TRBV5-5 and TRBJ1-1): DAGVTQSPTHLIKTRGQQVTLRCSPISGHKSVSWYQQVLGQGPQFIFQYYEKEERGRGNFPDRFSARQFPNYSSELNVNALLLGDSALYLCASSTVWDTEAFFGQGTRLTVV.

The chain is built from TRBV11-3 and TRBJ2-7; D gene unclear. The V gene lost 3 bases and the J gene lost 0 bases, with 9 bases spanning the gap. Germline V gene sequence: CDR1 SGHNT, CDR2 YENEEA. The CDR3 runs 14 residues. DNA of the CDR3: TGTGCCAGCAGCTTGGGCCACCCCTCCTACGAGCAGTACTTC. Translating it yields CASSLGHPSYEQYF. The full variable domain, in which reference TRBV11-3 and TRBJ2-7 provide the parts outside the CDR3, is EAGVVQSPRYKIIEKKQPVAFWCNPISGHNTLYWYLQNLGQGPELLIRYENEEAVDDSQLPKDRFSAERLKGVDSTLKIQPAELGDSAVYLCASSLGHPSYEQYFGPGTRLTVT.

The CDR3: CASSVLTGYNEKLFF. CDR3 DNA sequence: TGTGCCAGTAGTGTCTTGACAGGATATAATGAAAAACTGTTTTTT. The rearrangement uses TRBV19 and TRBJ1-4, with a tentative D call TRBD1 (6 bases). Trimming pared 5 bases from V and 4 bases from J, leaving 14 bases between. The CDR3 covers 15 residues. Germline lookup yields CDR1 LNHDA and CDR2 SQIVND (reference sequence).

The chain uses TRBV2 and TRBJ1-5; D not resolved. Per the germline V gene, CDR1 is SNHLY and CDR2 is FYNNEI. The CDR3 is made up of 15 amino acids. The V gene lost 3 bases and the J gene lost 0 bases, with 9 bases spanning the gap. DNA of the CDR3: TGTGCCAGCAGTGATAGAACGACTAGCAATCAGCCCCAGCATTTT. The encoded protein is CASSDRTTSNQPQHF.

V is TRBV6-5 and J is TRBJ1-2; 7 bases are shared with TRBD1. Germline values: CDR1 MNHEY, CDR2 SVGAGI. With 2 bases clipped from V and 0 bases from J, the junction kept 6 bases outside the gene matches. The length of the CDR3 is 16 residues. The CDR3 sequence: CASSYLGQEANYGYTF. In DNA form, the CDR3 reads TGTGCCAGCAGTTACCTAGGACAGGAAGCTAACTATGGCTACACCTTC.

The genes are TRBV19 and TRBJ1-2; D might be TRBD1 (5 bases). Germline loops: CDR1 LNHDA, CDR2 SQIVND (reference sequence). The CDR3 covers 14 residues. With 9 bases removed from V and 6 bases from J, the gap between germline ends came to 20 bases. The CDR3 is CASLDRTSVNGYTF. The DNA of the CDR3 is TGTGCCAGCCTCGACAGAACAAGCGTTAATGGCTACACCTTC. Variable domain in full (rest from reference TRBV19 and TRBJ1-2): DGGITQSPKYLFRKEGQNVTLSCEQNLNHDAMYWYRQDPGQGLRLIYYSQIVNDFQKGDIAEGYSVSREKKESFPLTVTSAQKNPTAFYLCASLDRTSVNGYTFGSGTRLTVV.

The V gene is TRBV30, the J gene TRBJ1-6; 11 bases agree with TRBD1. Germline V gene data show CDR1 as GTSNPN and CDR2 as SVGIG (reference sequence). Germline trimming cut 4 bases from V and 3 bases from J; bases unmatched to any gene: 8. The CDR3 length is 17 residues. The CDR3: CAWTRRTGGDYNSPLHF. The CDR3 DNA follows: TGTGCCTGGACCCGAAGGACAGGGGGCGACTATAATTCACCCCTCCACTTT.

V usage is TRBV19 and J usage is TRBJ2-3; 7 bases map to TRBD1. J was trimmed by 3 bases and V by 3 bases; bases with no gene match: 9. The CDR3 extends over 16 amino acids. Germline CDR1 is LNHDA and CDR2 is SQIVND (reference sequence). The CDR3 spells CASSIFNTGETDTQYF. As DNA, the CDR3 is TGTGCCAGTAGTATCTTCAACACAGGGGAGACAGATACGCAGTATTTT.

The chain uses TRBV7-9 and TRBJ1-2, with D possibly TRBD1 on 6 matching bases. The CDR3 runs to 16 residues. Trimming took 5 bases from V and 2 from J, leaving 18 bases between them. Germline-derived CDR1 and CDR2 are SEHNR and FQNEAQ (reference sequence). The CDR3 DNA sequence: TGTGCCAGCAGCATTGGGCGGGGGGCAAGGAACTATGGCTACACCTTC. Protein sequence: CASSIGRGARNYGYTF.

This clone was counted once. The chain has TRBV4-1 and TRBJ2-1; D is undetermined. Germline V gene sequence: CDR1 MGHRA, CDR2 YSYEKL. The CDR3 totals 16 residues. The V end lost 3 bases, the J end lost 0 bases, and 12 bases lay between the germline ends. The CDR3 region has the DNA TGCGCCAGCAGCCAGGTTGACATACTCTCCTACAATGAGCAGTTCTTC. It encodes CASSQVDILSYNEQFF.

J is TRBJ1-3 and V is TRBV5-1, with D hard to call. Per the germline V gene, CDR1 is SGHRS and CDR2 is YFSETQ. V lost 0 bases and J 3 bases, leaving 13 bases between the germline ends. This CDR3 has 16 residues. The CDR3 nucleotides read TGCGCCAGCAGCTTGGACGCCAGCGGTTTTGGAAACACCATATATTTT. Its protein is CASSLDASGFGNTIYF.

The genes are TRBV11-2 and TRBJ2-7; D is possibly TRBD2 (6 bases). CDR1 is SGHAT, CDR2 FQNNGV, per germline. The CDR3 covers 15 residues. With 5 bases removed from V and 0 bases from J, the gap between germline ends came to 14 bases. The CDR3, as DNA: TGTGCCAGCAGCCTGTTGGGGGGTTACTCCTACGAGCAGTACTTC. This gives the protein CASSLLGGYSYEQYF.

As DNA, the CDR3 is TGTGCCAGCAAGAGGACGCACGATTCCTACGAGCAGTACTTC. Translated: CASKRTHDSYEQYF. The V gene is TRBV5-4, the J gene TRBJ2-7; no reliable D call. The CDR3 runs to 14 residues. Germline values: CDR1 SGHNT, CDR2 YYREEE (reference sequence). Trimming shortened V by 6 bases and J by 1 base, and 14 bases separated the two germline ends.

The V call is TRBV5-4, the J call TRBJ2-5, with D unclear. Germline CDR1 is SGHNT and CDR2 is YYREEE (reference sequence). The CDR3 contains 11 residues. Trimming stripped 2 bases from V and 5 bases from J, with 4 bases between. DNA for the CDR3: TGTGCCAGCAGCTTTGGGGAGACCCAGTACTTC. Protein product: CASSFGETQYF.

The rearrangement links TRBV6-5 to TRBJ2-1; D gene unclear. CDR3 size: 15 residues. The V gene lost 7 bases and the J gene lost 1 base, with 14 bases spanning the gap. Germline V gives CDR1 MNHEY, CDR2 SVGAGI. CDR3 DNA sequence: TGTGCCAGCACCCACGTGGGAAGGTCCTACAATGAGCAGTTCTTC. This gives the protein CASTHVGRSYNEQFF.

The chain recombines TRBV7-3 with TRBJ2-1, with 7 bases that match TRBD1. V lost 5 bases, J lost 0 bases, and 1 base stayed unmatched. The length of the CDR3 is 14 residues. Germline CDR1 reads SGHTA; CDR2 reads FQGTGA. The CDR3 DNA sequence: TGTGCCAGCAGCCCAGGGGGCTCCTACAATGAGCAGTTCTTC. The encoded protein is CASSPGGSYNEQFF. Filled out from reference TRBV7-3 and TRBJ2-1, the complete variable domain reads GAGVSQTPSNKVTEKGKYVELRCDPISGHTALYWYRQSLGQGPEFLIYFQGTGAADDSGLPNDRFFAVRPEGSVSTLKIQRTERGDSAVYLCASSPGGSYNEQFFGPGTRLTVL.

The chain links TRBV6-6 to TRBJ1-5; tentative D call: TRBD1 (5 bases). Looked up from germline, CDR1 is MNHNY and CDR2 is SVGAGI (reference sequence). This CDR3 is built from 16 residues. The V end was cut by 5 bases, the J end by 3 bases, with 17 bases between. CDR3 loop: CASSPNKGASNQPQHF. The CDR3 DNA reads TGTGCCAGCAGTCCTAATAAAGGGGCCTCCAATCAGCCCCAGCATTTT.

This chain connects TRBV12-3 or TRBV12-4 to TRBJ1-1; possible D gene TRBD1, 5 bases. The V end lost 7 bases, the J end lost 7 bases, and 13 bases lay between the germline ends. The CDR3 covers 12 residues. As DNA, the CDR3 is TGTGCCAGCAACACGGACACTTATGAAGCTTTCTTT. It translates to CASNTDTYEAFF.

The chain employs TRBV12-5 and TRBJ2-7; 7 positions agree with TRBD1. This CDR3 has 16 residues. Germline V gene sequence: CDR1 LGHNT, CDR2 FRNRAP. Unmatched junction bases numbered 10, after V lost 3 bases and J lost 2 bases. CDR3 sequence: CASGLAVFGTAYEQYF. The DNA of the CDR3 is TGTGCTAGTGGTTTAGCGGTATTCGGGACAGCCTACGAGCAGTACTTC.

The rearrangement links TRBV7-2 to TRBJ2-1; the D is unclear. The V end lost 5 bases, the J end lost 6 bases, and 14 bases lay between the germline ends. From germline, CDR1 is SGHTA and CDR2 FQGNSA. There are 14 residues in the CDR3. CDR3 loop: CASSRDPWLNEQFF. DNA for the CDR3: TGTGCCAGCAGCCGCGATCCCTGGCTCAATGAGCAGTTCTTC.

The V call is TRBV6-6, the J call TRBJ2-3; 12 bases match TRBD2. V trimming: 5 bases; J trimming: 2 bases; junction bases outside the gene matches: 11. CDR1 is MNHNY, CDR2 SVGAGI, per germline (reference sequence). This CDR3 spans 18 amino acids. The CDR3 protein is CASSRRLAGVSVTDTQYF. In nucleotides, the CDR3 is TGTGCCAGCAGTCGACGACTAGCGGGAGTATCGGTCACAGATACGCAGTATTTT.

This chain uses TRBV7-9 with TRBJ2-2; possible D gene TRBD1, 5 bases. This CDR3 comprises 13 residues. The V and J ends lost 4 bases and 5 bases respectively, with 8 bases between them. Germline V gene data show CDR1 as SEHNR and CDR2 as FQNEAQ (reference sequence). CDR3 in DNA: TGTGCCAGCAGCTCCAGGGTAACCGGGGAGCTGTTTTTT. Protein sequence: CASSSRVTGELFF.

The J gene is TRBJ1-2, the V gene TRBV9, with D possibly matching TRBD1 (6 bases). The CDR3 consists of 14 residues. V was pared by 3 bases and J by 0 bases, with 9 bases between. Per germline, CDR1 SGDLS and CDR2 YYNGEE. Here the CDR3 DNA reads TGTGCCAGCAGCGCGACAGGAACTAACTATGGCTACACCTTC. Its protein is CASSATGTNYGYTF.

The chain carries TRBV28 and TRBJ1-2; the D is unclear. Germline V CDR1 and CDR2: MDHEN, SYDVKM. The V end was cut by 8 bases, the J end by 4 bases, with 11 bases between. The CDR3 contains 12 residues. CDR3 residues: CASGGNPYGYTF. The CDR3 DNA reads TGTGCCAGCGGAGGGAATCCCTATGGCTACACCTTC.

V gene TRBV27 combines with J gene TRBJ1-5; D gene ambiguous. Trimming removed 8 bases from V and 4 bases from J, with 21 bases in between. The CDR3 is 16 residues long. Germline V gene lookup returns CDR1 MNHEY and CDR2 SMNVEV (reference sequence). CDR3 amino acids: CASGLQPPKPNQPQHF. CDR3 DNA: TGTGCCAGCGGCCTCCAGCCCCCCAAACCGAATCAGCCCCAGCATTTT.

A few counts support this clone. V and J are TRBV29-1 and TRBJ2-5, with 8 bases aligning to TRBD2. Trimming took 6 bases from V and 1 from J; bases not matched to a gene: 10. The CDR3 sequence is 15 residues long. Germline V CDR1 and CDR2: SQVTM, ANQGSEA. For the CDR3, the DNA is TGCAGCGTCCCATTAGGACTAGCCCTCCAAGAGACCCAGTACTTC. This gives the protein CSVPLGLALQETQYF.

The chain links TRBV11-2 to TRBJ1-4, with 7 bases matching TRBD1. The CDR3 length is 16 residues. CDR1 SGHAT and CDR2 FQNNGV come from the germline V gene. Trimming cost V 5 bases and J 4 bases; bases outside gene matches: 10. In nucleotides, the CDR3 is TGTGCCAGCAGCAAACAAGGGGGCCTGGGTAATGAAAAACTGTTTTTT. As protein: CASSKQGGLGNEKLFF.

The chain links TRBV6-6 to TRBJ2-4; 12 nucleotides align to TRBD2. V was clipped by 5 bases and J by 1 base; unmatched bases: 9. The CDR3 is made up of 18 amino acids. From germline, CDR1 is MNHNY and CDR2 SVGAGI (reference sequence). CDR3 region: CASSPTSGRGGAKNIQYF. For the CDR3, the DNA is TGTGCCAGCAGTCCGACTAGCGGGAGAGGTGGTGCCAAAAACATTCAGTACTTC.

The chain uses TRBV7-3 and TRBJ2-1, with 7 bases aligning to TRBD2. Looked up from germline, CDR1 is SGHTA and CDR2 is FQGTGA. The CDR3 runs 14 residues. The ends lost 2 bases at V and 5 bases at J; junction bases unmatched: 3. For the CDR3, the DNA is TGTGCCAGCAGCTTATCGGGAGGCGACAATGAGCAGTTCTTC. It yields the protein CASSLSGGDNEQFF.

The chain carries TRBV19 and TRBJ2-2; possibly TRBD1 for D (5 bases). V lost 5 bases and J 4 bases, leaving 17 bases between the germline ends. CDR3 length equals 16 residues. Germline assignment: CDR1 LNHDA and CDR2 SQIVND (reference sequence). Written as DNA, the CDR3 is TGTGCCAGTAGTCCCCAGGGCGGATGGGGCACCGGGGAGCTGTTTTTT. Translated: CASSPQGGWGTGELFF.

This chain joins TRBV18 and TRBJ2-7; TRBD2 agrees at 7 bases. This CDR3 has 16 residues. The germline gives CDR1 KGHSH, CDR2 LQKENI. The V and J ends lost 2 bases and 2 bases, in that order; junction bases with no gene match: 9. CDR3 sequence: CASSPWGGSETYEQYF. The CDR3 nucleotides read TGTGCCAGCTCACCATGGGGGGGGTCCGAGACCTACGAGCAGTACTTC. The full variable domain, completed using reference TRBV18 and TRBJ2-7, is NAGVMQNPRHLVRRRGQEARLRCSPMKGHSHVYWYRQLPEEGLKFMVYLQKENIIDESGMPKERFSAEFPKEGPSILRIQQVVRGDSAAYFCASSPWGGSETYEQYFGPGTRLTVT.

The rearrangement joins TRBV2 to TRBJ1-2, with 7 bases aligning to TRBD1. CDR3 size: 15 residues. With 8 bases clipped from V and 5 bases from J, the junction kept 14 bases outside the gene matches. CDR1 SNHLY and CDR2 FYNNEI come from the germline V gene. For the CDR3, the DNA is TGTGCCAGCCTAGGACAGGCGGTTGGCGATTATGGCTACACCTTC. It encodes CASLGQAVGDYGYTF.